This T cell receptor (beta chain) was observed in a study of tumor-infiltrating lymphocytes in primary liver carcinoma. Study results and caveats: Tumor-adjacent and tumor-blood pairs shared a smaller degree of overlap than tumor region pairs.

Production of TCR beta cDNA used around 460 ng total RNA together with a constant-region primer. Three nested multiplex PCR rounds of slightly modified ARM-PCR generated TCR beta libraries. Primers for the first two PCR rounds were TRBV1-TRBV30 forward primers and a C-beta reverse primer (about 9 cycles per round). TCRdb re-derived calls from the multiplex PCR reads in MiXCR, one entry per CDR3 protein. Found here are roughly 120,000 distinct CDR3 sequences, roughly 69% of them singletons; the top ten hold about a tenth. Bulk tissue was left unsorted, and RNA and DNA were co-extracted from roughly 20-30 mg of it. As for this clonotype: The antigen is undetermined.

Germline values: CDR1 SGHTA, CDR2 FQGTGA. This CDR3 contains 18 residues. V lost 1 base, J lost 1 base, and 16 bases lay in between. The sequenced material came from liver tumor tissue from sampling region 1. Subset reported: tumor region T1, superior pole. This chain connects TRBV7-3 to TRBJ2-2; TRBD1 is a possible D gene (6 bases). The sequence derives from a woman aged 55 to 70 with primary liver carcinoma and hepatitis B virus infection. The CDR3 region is CASSLRAAGGLNTGELFF. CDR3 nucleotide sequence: TGTGCCAGCAGCTTAAGAGCGGCTGGGGGCTTGAACACCGGGGAGCTGTTTTTT.